One and the same sample provided the 3 T cell receptor beta chains below, sequenced in a study of response to subunit inactivated influenza vaccine. MiXCR was run by TCRdb on the RT-PCR reads, yielding one entry per CDR3 protein. In the table there are about 570,000 distinct CDR3 sequences, around 11% of which are singletons. The data also belong to a second study, concerning T cells expressing NK-cell markers. This second study says: cDNA encoding TCR beta was synthesized via 5'RACE template switching incorporating UMIs.

This specimen consisted of PBMCs from blood, obtained on the day of vaccination. The source is a man aged 50 to 59 who received an inactivated influenza vaccine.

This clonotype appeared a few times. The chain is built from TRBV3-1 and TRBJ2-7, with D perhaps TRBD1 (5 bases). The CDR3 contains 14 residues. CDR1 is LGHDT, CDR2 YNNKEL, per germline (reference sequence). V gave up 0 bases and J gave up 3 bases, with 9 bases separating them. CDR3 bases: TGTGCCAGCAGCCAAGATGCAGGGAACTACGAGCAGTACTTC. This codes for CASSQDAGNYEQYF.

The chain uses TRBV5-1 and TRBJ2-7; tentative D call: TRBD1 (6 bases). From germline, CDR1 is SGHRS and CDR2 YFSETQ. The CDR3 loop spans 15 amino acids. V lost 6 bases and J 3 bases, leaving 19 bases between the germline ends. Written as DNA, the CDR3 is TGCGCCAGCAACAAGGGGGAATTGATTGACTACGAGCAGTACTTC. Amino acid sequence: CASNKGELIDYEQYF.

The chain has TRBV20-1 and TRBJ2-7; D unclear. The length of the CDR3 is 16 residues. Trimming shortened V by 0 bases and J by 0 bases, and 15 bases separated the two germline ends. CDR1 is DFQATT and CDR2 is SNEGSKA in the germline V gene (reference sequence). DNA for the CDR3: TGCAGTGCTAGAGATTTCACGTACGACTTCTCCTACGAGCAGTACTTC. Its protein is CSARDFTYDFSYEQYF.